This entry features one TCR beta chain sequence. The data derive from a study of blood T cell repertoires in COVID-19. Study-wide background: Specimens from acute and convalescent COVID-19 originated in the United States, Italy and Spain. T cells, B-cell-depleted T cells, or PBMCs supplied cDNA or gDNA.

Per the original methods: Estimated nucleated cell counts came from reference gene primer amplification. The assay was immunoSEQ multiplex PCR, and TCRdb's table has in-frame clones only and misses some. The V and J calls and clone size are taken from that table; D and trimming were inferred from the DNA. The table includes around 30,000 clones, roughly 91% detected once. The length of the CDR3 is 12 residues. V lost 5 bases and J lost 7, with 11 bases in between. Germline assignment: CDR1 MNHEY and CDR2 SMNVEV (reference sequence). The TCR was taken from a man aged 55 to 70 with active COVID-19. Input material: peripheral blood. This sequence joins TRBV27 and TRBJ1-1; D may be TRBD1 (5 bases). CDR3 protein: CASSGGGIEAFF. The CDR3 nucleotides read TGTGCCAGCAGTGGGGGGGGGATTGAAGCTTTCTTT.